A selection of T cell receptor beta chains follows, all from one sample in a study of a mutant IDH1 vaccine in newly diagnosed glioma. Their recognized antigens are unknown. The repertoire was sequenced with immunoSEQ multiplex PCR; TCRdb's copy has only in-frame clones and lacks some. The profile shows approximately 30,000 clones, roughly 80% of them singletons. The source material was PBMCs, sampled from a glioma patient whose treatment included an IDH1 peptide vaccine. Source of these receptors: a woman in her 30s with glioma. CDR3s include the opening cysteine and the closing phenylalanine or tryptophan. D genes are given only for firm matches. Clone size appears in some rows only: once, few, many, or a class for an expanded clone.

TRBJ1-6 TRBV2 . . TGTGCCAGCAGCCCGGGCCCGAATTCACCCCTCCACTTT CASSPGPNSPLHF
TRBJ1-2 TRBV5-4 few . TGTGCCAGCAGGGGAGGGGCCTCTCTCGATGGCTACACCTTC CASRGGASLDGYTF
TRBJ1-1 TRBV18 . . TGTGCCAGCTCACCACAGGGTGACACTGAAGCTTTCTTT CASSPQGDTEAFF
TRBJ1-3 TRBV2 . TRBD1 TGTGCCAGCAGTGCAGGGGGTTTCTCTGGAAACACCATATATTTT CASSAGGFSGNTIYF
TRBJ1-4 TRBV29-1 . TRBD1 TGCAGCACGAGGGCAGGGGGAAGTGAAAAACTGTTTTTT CSTRAGGSEKLFF
TRBJ2-6 TRBV5-8 . . TGTGCCAGCAGCTTGTGGGGGACATCTGGGGCCAACGTCCTGACTTTC CASSLWGTSGANVLTF
TRBJ1-2 TRBV29-1 . . TGCAGCGTTGAAGTCAGGCGGAATGGCTACACCTTC CSVEVRRNGYTF
TRBJ2-5 TRBV12-5 . . TGTGCTAGTAGAACCCCAGAGGAAGAGACCCAGTACTTC CASRTPEEETQYF
TRBJ1-1 TRBV6-1 . . TGTGCCAGCAGTGAAGCCGGGGCAGAGAACACTGAAGCTTTCTTT CASSEAGAENTEAFF
TRBJ2-7 TRBV7-2 . . TGTGCCAGCAGCTTGAACGCTGTGGGCCTTCGGCAGTACTTC CASSLNAVGLRQYF
TRBJ1-2 TRBV6-1 . . TGTGCCAGCAGTGCAGGGTTAGGGAATTTGAACTATGGCTACACCTTC CASSAGLGNLNYGYTF
TRBJ2-5 TRBV5-4 . . TGTGCCAGCAGCTTGGAGGGGCAAGAGACCCAGTACTTC CASSLEGQETQYF
TRBJ1-5 TRBV10-2 . . TGCGCCAGCAGCAGCAGGGATCAGCCCCAGCATTTT CASSSRDQPQHF
TRBJ2-5 TRBV10-1 few TRBD1 TGCGCCAGCAGTGGATCGGGACAGGGCCAAGAGACCCAGTACTTC CASSGSGQGQETQYF
TRBJ2-7 TRBV18 once TRBD1 TGTGCCAGCACCCGGGACAGGCCCTACGAGCAGTACTTC CASTRDRPYEQYF
TRBJ1-1 TRBV2 once TRBD1 TGTGCCAGCAGTGGATTAAGGGGGCGCGAAGCTTTCTTT CASSGLRGREAFF
TRBJ2-1 TRBV5-1 . . TGCGCCAGCAGCTTGGGGTGGAAGGCCCTCAAAGGCAATGAGCAGTTCTTC CASSLGWKALKGNEQFF
TRBJ2-7 TRBV13 . . TGTGCCAGCAGCTATGACCACGAGCAGTACTTC CASSYDHEQYF
TRBJ1-2 TRBV4-1 . . TGCGCCAGCAGCCAAGGTGCCCTAAACTATGGCTACACCTTC CASSQGALNYGYTF
TRBJ2-1 TRBV7-2 . TRBD2 TGTGCCAGCAGCATCGGACTAGCGGGGGCCTACAATGAGCAGTTCTTC CASSIGLAGAYNEQFF
TRBJ2-7 TRBV20-1 . TRBD2 TGCAGTGCTGCGGGGGGGCCCGAGCAGTACTTC CSAAGGPEQYF
TRBJ2-1 TRBV7-7 . TRBD1 TGTGCTAGCAGCTCGACAGGGTCCCCCTACAATGAGCAGTTCTTC CASSSTGSPYNEQFF
TRBJ2-7 TRBV6-1 . TRBD1 TGTGCCAGCAGCCCCGGACAGGCAGGGCAGTACTTC CASSPGQAGQYF
TRBJ1-6 TRBV7-9 few . TGTGCCAGCAGCTTAAATATTGCACAAAATTCACCCCTCCACTTT CASSLNIAQNSPLHF
TRBJ1-5 TRBV7-9 few . TGTGCCAGCAGCCCCGGCGACGGTGGCAATCAGCCCCAGCATTTT CASSPGDGGNQPQHF
TRBJ1-5 TRBV2 . . TGTGCCAGCAGTGATCGAGCCCAGCCCCAGCATTTT CASSDRAQPQHF
TRBJ2-1 TRBV4-1 . TRBD2 TGCGCCAGCAGCCAAGTCCTTTCGGGGGGTGCCTACAATGAGCAGTTCTTC CASSQVLSGGAYNEQFF
TRBJ1-3 TRBV9 . TRBD1 TGTGCCAGCAGCGTAGGGACAGGGGCTGGGGGAAACACCATATATTTT CASSVGTGAGGNTIYF
TRBJ2-7 TRBV7-2 . . TGTGCCAGCAGCCAAGACAAGGTGGAGCAGTACTTC CASSQDKVEQYF
TRBJ2-4 TRBV5-1 . . TGCGCCAGCAGCTTAGTCAGGGGAGCCAAAAACATTCAGTACTTC CASSLVRGAKNIQYF
TRBJ2-3 TRBV11-2 . TRBD2 TGTGCCAGCAACCAAGCCGGGGCGGGGGGGCGATCAGATACGCAGTATTTT CASNQAGAGGRSDTQYF
TRBJ2-2 TRBV10-3 once TRBD1 TGTGCCATCAAGGCCGGACAGGGCCAGTTGGGCACCGGGGAGCTGTTTTTT CAIKAGQGQLGTGELFF
TRBJ2-7 TRBV9 . . TGTGCCAGCAGCGTAAGTAGCTCCTACGAGCAGTACTTC CASSVSSSYEQYF
TRBJ2-1 TRBV5-1 once TRBD1 TGCGCCAGCAGCTCCGGGACAGGGGGGGTCAATGAGCAGTTCTTC CASSSGTGGVNEQFF
TRBJ2-1 TRBV9 . TRBD1 TGTGCCAGCAGCGTAGTAGGACAGGGGTTAGGTGAGCAGTTCTTC CASSVVGQGLGEQFF
TRBJ2-1 TRBV7-7 . . TGTGCCAGCAGTTCGGACGTCCTCTCCTACAATGAGCAGTTCTTC CASSSDVLSYNEQFF
TRBJ2-2 TRBV6-5 . TRBD2 TGTGCCAGCAGCACTACTAGCGGGGGCCCCGGGGAGCTGTTTTTT CASSTTSGGPGELFF
TRBJ2-2 TRBV5-1 few TRBD1 TGCGCCAGCAGCCCGCGACAGGGGTCAAGGACCGGGGAGCTGTTTTTT CASSPRQGSRTGELFF
TRBJ2-3 TRBV29-1 . . TGCAGCACGGGAGACAGGTCCACAGATACGCAGTATTTT CSTGDRSTDTQYF
TRBJ2-7 TRBV13 . . TGTGCCAGCAGCTTAGTTCCGGACAAACCCTACGAGCAGTACTTC CASSLVPDKPYEQYF
TRBJ1-2 TRBV10-3 . . TGTGCCATCAGTGAGTCGGGGGGCGGCGACTATGGCTACACCTTC CAISESGGGDYGYTF
TRBJ2-2 TRBV2 . TRBD2 TGTGCCAGCAGTGAACGGGCTAGCGGAACCGGGGAGCTGTTTTTT CASSERASGTGELFF